This T cell receptor (beta chain) emerged from a study of CD8+ T cells in alopecia areata. Overall study context: Those treated were given oral tofacitinib at 5 to 10 mg twice daily.

In each case, RNA was isolated and then reverse transcribed into cDNA as the sequencing template. Generated by immunoSEQ multiplex PCR, the TCRdb table keeps only in-frame clones and is missing some. The sample consists of approximately 150,000 clones, about 70% of them appearing once. This clone was observed a handful of times. Alopecia areata patients provided lesional scalp punch biopsies and peripheral blood. This TCR was sampled from a human donor with alopecia areata. This sample comprised CD8+ T cells sorted from blood, obtained at week 0.

The CDR3: CASSPRWWTYNEQFF. The CDR3 DNA is TGTGCCAGCAGCCCAAGGTGGTGGACATACAATGAGCAGTTCTTC. The V call is TRBV7-9, the J call TRBJ2-1, with D possibly matching TRBD1 (5 bases). Trimming shortened V by 5 bases and J by 4 bases, and 15 bases separated the two germline ends. Germline lookup yields CDR1 SEHNR and CDR2 FQNEAQ (reference sequence). This CDR3 is built from 15 residues.